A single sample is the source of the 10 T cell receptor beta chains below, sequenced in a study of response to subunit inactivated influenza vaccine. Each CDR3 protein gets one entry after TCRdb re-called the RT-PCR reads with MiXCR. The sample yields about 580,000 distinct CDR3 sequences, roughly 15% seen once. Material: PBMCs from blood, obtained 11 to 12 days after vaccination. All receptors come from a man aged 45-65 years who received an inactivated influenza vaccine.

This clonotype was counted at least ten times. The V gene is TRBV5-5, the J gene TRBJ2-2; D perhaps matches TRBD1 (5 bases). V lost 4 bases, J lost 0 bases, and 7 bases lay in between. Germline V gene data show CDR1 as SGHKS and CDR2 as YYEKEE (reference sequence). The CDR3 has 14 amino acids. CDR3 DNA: TGTGCCAGCAGCGGGGCTGCGAACACCGGGGAGCTGTTTTTT. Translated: CASSGAANTGELFF.

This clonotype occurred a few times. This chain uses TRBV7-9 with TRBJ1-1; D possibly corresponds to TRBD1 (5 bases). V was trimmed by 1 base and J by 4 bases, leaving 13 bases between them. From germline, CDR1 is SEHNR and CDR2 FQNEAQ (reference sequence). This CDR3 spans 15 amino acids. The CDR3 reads CASSLGLREGTEAFF. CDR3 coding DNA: TGTGCCAGCAGCTTAGGACTCAGGGAAGGCACTGAAGCTTTCTTT.

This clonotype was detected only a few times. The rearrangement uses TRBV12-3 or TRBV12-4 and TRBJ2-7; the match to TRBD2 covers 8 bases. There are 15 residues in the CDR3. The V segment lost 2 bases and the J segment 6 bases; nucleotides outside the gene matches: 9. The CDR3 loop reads CASSLRAGATPEQYF. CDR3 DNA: TGTGCCAGCAGTTTAAGAGCGGGAGCTACTCCCGAGCAGTACTTC.

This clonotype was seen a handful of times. Here the CDR3 reads CASSLEGWREIYEQYF. Here the CDR3 DNA reads TGCGCCAGCAGCCTCGAGGGCTGGCGGGAGATCTACGAGCAGTACTTC. V and J are TRBV5-1 and TRBJ2-7, with TRBD2 matching over 7 bases. V dropped 4 bases and J dropped 3; count of bases not matched to a gene: 13. The CDR3 is 16 amino acids. Germline V gene data show CDR1 as SGHRS and CDR2 as YFSETQ. The full variable domain, its missing parts supplied by reference TRBV5-1 and TRBJ2-7, is KAGVTQTPRYLIKTRGQQVTLSCSPISGHRSVSWYQQTPGQGLQFLFEYFSETQRNKGNFPGRFSGRQFSNSRSEMNVSTLELGDSALYLCASSLEGWREIYEQYFGPGTRLTVT.

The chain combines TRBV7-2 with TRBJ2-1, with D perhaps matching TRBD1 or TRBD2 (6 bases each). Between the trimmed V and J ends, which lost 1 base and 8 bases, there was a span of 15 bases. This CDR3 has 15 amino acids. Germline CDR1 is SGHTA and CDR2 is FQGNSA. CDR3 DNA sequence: TGTGCCAGCAGCTTAGGTTACGGGGGCGTCGATGAGCAGTTCTTC. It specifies CASSLGYGGVDEQFF. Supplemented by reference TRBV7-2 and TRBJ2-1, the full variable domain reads GAGVSQSPSNKVTEKGKDVELRCDPISGHTALYWYRQSLGQGLEFLIYFQGNSAPDKSGLPSDRFSAERTGGSVSTLTIQRTQQEDSAVYLCASSLGYGGVDEQFFGPGTRLTVL.

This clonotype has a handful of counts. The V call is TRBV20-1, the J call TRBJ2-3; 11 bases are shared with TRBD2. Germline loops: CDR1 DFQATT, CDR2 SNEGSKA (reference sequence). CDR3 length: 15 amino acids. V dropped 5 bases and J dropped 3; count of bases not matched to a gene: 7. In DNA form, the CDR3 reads TGCAGTGCTCTGACTAGCGGGACAATTACAGATACGCAGTATTTT. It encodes CSALTSGTITDTQYF.

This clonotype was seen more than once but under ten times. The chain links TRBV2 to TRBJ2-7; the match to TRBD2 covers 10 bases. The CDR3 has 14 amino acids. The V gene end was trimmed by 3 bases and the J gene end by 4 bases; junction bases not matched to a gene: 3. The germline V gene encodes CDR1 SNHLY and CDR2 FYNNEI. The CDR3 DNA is TGTGCCAGCAGTGATAAGCGGGAGGGTTACGAGCAGTACTTC. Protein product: CASSDKREGYEQYF.

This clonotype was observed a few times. The CDR3 nucleotides are TGCAGTGCTAGAGATCTGACTAGCGGGACGTACCAAGAGACCCAGTACTTC. This gives the protein CSARDLTSGTYQETQYF. V and J are TRBV20-1 and TRBJ2-5; TRBD2 agrees at 11 bases. The V segment lost 0 bases and the J segment 0 bases; nucleotides outside the gene matches: 6. The CDR3 sequence is 17 residues long. Looked up from germline, CDR1 is DFQATT and CDR2 is SNEGSKA (reference sequence).

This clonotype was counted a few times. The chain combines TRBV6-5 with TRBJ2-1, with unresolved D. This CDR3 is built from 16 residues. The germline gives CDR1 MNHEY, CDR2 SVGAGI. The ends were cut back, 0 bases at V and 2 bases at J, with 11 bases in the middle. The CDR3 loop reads CASSYSGAYPYNEQFF. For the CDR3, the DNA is TGTGCCAGCAGTTACTCGGGTGCTTACCCCTACAATGAGCAGTTCTTC.

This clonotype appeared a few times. CDR3 nucleotides: TGTGCCAGCAACAACAGGGGGCAGTACGAGCAGTACTTC. Amino acid sequence: CASNNRGQYEQYF. The V and J genes are TRBV7-2 and TRBJ2-7; 9 positions match TRBD1. The CDR3 consists of 13 residues. Unmatched junction bases numbered 5, after V lost 7 bases and J lost 4 bases. Germline V lookup: CDR1 SGHTA, CDR2 FQGNSA.